This record looks at one TCR beta chain sequence and its context. Repertoires were generated with immunoSEQ multiplex PCR, while TCRdb's copy carries only in-frame clones and drops some. The sample lists 45,000 to 55,000 clones; roughly 86% were seen once. This sample stems from a study of PD-L1 blockade in urothelial cancer. Looking at the study overall: Atezolizumab therapy began for patients around 2014, dosed at 1,200 mg intravenously every 3 weeks. It was at 3 weeks (second dose) and 6 weeks after treatment start that blood was analyzed. A median around 140,000 T cells were found in blood samples.

The V end lost 2 bases, the J end lost 1 base, and 13 bases lay between the germline ends. The CDR3 sequence is 16 residues long. Germline assignment: CDR1 MDHEN and CDR2 SYDVKM. Time point noted: peripheral blood 6 weeks after treatment start. Pretreatment sampling and on-treatment sampling together yielded between 1 and 8 samples for each patient. The clonotype originates from a man aged 60-69 years with urothelial cancer. The V and J genes are TRBV28 and TRBJ2-3, with D perhaps TRBD2 (7 bases). The sample in question was PBMCs, obtained around atezolizumab (anti-PD-L1) treatment. CDR3 DNA: TGTGCCAGCAGTTTACCTGGGGGGGGCCGCACAGATACGCAGTATTTT. Translated, it gives CASSLPGGGRTDTQYF.